This T cell receptor beta chain came from a study of blood T cell repertoires in COVID-19. Looking at the study overall: Collection of acute and convalescent COVID-19 samples took place in the United States, Italy and Spain.

Produced via immunoSEQ multiplex PCR; TCRdb's table is partial and in-frame only. This table has about 180,000 clones, about 79% appearing once. V shed 3 bases and J 9 bases; nucleotides not matched to a gene: 3. There are 13 residues in the CDR3. Sequencing was done on a sample of peripheral blood. J is TRBJ2-1 and V is TRBV12-3 or TRBV12-4, with 9 bases lining up with TRBD2. The sequence came from a woman in her 70s with acute or convalescent COVID-19. The CDR3 spells CASSFGGRGEQFF. The CDR3 nucleotides are TGTGCCAGCAGTTTCGGCGGGAGGGGTGAGCAGTTCTTC.